A single sample gave rise to the 27 T cell receptor beta chains below, sequenced in a study of CD8+CD57+ T cells in acquired aplastic anemia. Whoever was chosen for sequencing had shown CD8+CD57+ cell expansion by flow cytometry. Genomic DNA served as template for TCR beta VDJ and CDR3 profiling. From the reads, TCRdb called clonotypes with MiXCR, one entry per CDR3 protein. Of 160,000 or so distinct CDR3 sequences listed, around 43% are singletons. Sequenced: sorted CD4+, CD8+, or CD8+CD57+ T cells (not recorded which) from PBMCs. The source is a human donor with aplastic anemia.

The chain recombines TRBV15 with TRBJ1-6; D uncertain. The germline V gene has CDR1 LNHNV and CDR2 YYDKDF (reference sequence). CDR3 size: 18 residues. V lost 0 bases and J lost 9, with 21 bases in between. This CDR3 is CATSRDKAKWRGSSPLHF. The CDR3, as DNA: TGTGCCACCAGCAGAGATAAAGCCAAGTGGCGGGGTAGTTCACCCCTCCACTTT.

At least ten counts were recorded for this clonotype. The chain has TRBV6-5 and TRBJ1-5; 7 bases agree with TRBD1. This CDR3 region has 16 residues. The V and J ends lost 6 bases and 1 base, in that order; junction bases with no gene match: 9. From germline, CDR1 is MNHEY and CDR2 SVGAGI. DNA of the CDR3: TGTGCCAGCAGCTACAACAGGGGTGGGAGCAATCAGCCCCAGCATTTT. Amino acid sequence: CASSYNRGGSNQPQHF.

This clonotype was seen once. The junction differs from germline at one of its ends, possibly a read error. The V call is TRBV24-1, the J call TRBJ2-2; 7 bases match TRBD1. CDR3 length: 16 residues. Germline V gene data show CDR1 as KGHDR and CDR2 as SFDVKD. The CDR3 DNA sequence: TGTGCCACCGGTGATGATCAGGGGGCGAACACCGGGGAGCTGTTTTTT. Protein sequence: CATGDDQGANTGELFF.

This clonotype was detected a few times. This may be a read error: a much more frequent sequence differs by one nucleotide. Likely a read error: the CDR3 ends without its conserved phenylalanine or tryptophan. The chain uses TRBV5-8 and TRBJ2-7; weak D call: TRBD2 (6 bases). CDR1 is SGHTS, CDR2 YDEGEE, per germline. Trimming pared 4 bases from V and 2 bases from J, leaving 16 bases between. The CDR3 totals 15 residues. CDR3 in DNA: TGTGCCAGCAGCCCGGGGGTCGGGGCGCCCTACGAGCAGTACCTC. Its protein is CASSPGVGAPYEQYL.

This chain links TRBV7-6 with TRBJ1-1; D might be TRBD1 (6 bases). Germline V gene lookup returns CDR1 SGHVS and CDR2 FNYEAQ. CDR3 length: 14 amino acids. The germline V and J ends were trimmed by 0 bases and 1 base, with 6 bases remaining between them. The CDR3 loop reads CASSLATGNTEAFF. The CDR3 DNA is TGTGCCAGCAGCTTAGCGACAGGGAACACTGAAGCTTTCTTT.

The CDR3 region is CASSQDPGGHNEQFF. The CDR3 region has the DNA TGTGCCAGCAGCCAAGATCCCGGAGGGCACAATGAGCAGTTCTTC. The chain has TRBV3-1 and TRBJ2-1, with D possibly matching TRBD2 (6 bases). This CDR3 spans 15 amino acids. Trimming shortened V by 0 bases and J by 5 bases, and 11 bases separated the two germline ends. Germline assignment: CDR1 LGHDT and CDR2 YNNKEL (reference sequence).

The sample holds a few counts of this clonotype. CDR3 in DNA: TGTGCCAGCAGCTTAGTTACTAGCGGGGGGGCTGAGCAGTTCTTC. Amino acid sequence: CASSLVTSGGAEQFF. The rearrangement links TRBV7-2 to TRBJ2-1, with TRBD2 matching over 13 bases. Per germline, CDR1 SGHTA and CDR2 FQGNSA. The CDR3 length is 15 residues. With V trimmed by 1 base and J by 9 bases, 3 bases remained unmatched.

This clonotype was seen many times. The V and J genes are TRBV10-3 and TRBJ2-6; 8 positions match TRBD1. This CDR3 is 16 amino acids long. The ends lost 6 bases at V and 4 bases at J; junction bases unmatched: 8. The germline CDR1 and CDR2 sequences are ENHRY and SYGVKD. CDR3 amino acids: CAISPTGVTGANVLTF. The DNA for the CDR3 is TGTGCCATCAGCCCGACAGGGGTAACCGGGGCCAACGTCCTGACTTTC.

As concerns this clonotype: One end of the junction fails to match germline, which may point to a read error. Here the CDR3 DNA reads TGTGCCAGCAGTTTATCAATAGGACGGGGGGCGCCAAACACTGAAGCTTTCTTT. Protein: CASSLSIGRGAPNTEAFF. The chain has TRBV10-3 and TRBJ1-1; D is possibly TRBD1 (6 bases). CDR3 size: 18 residues. Germline V gene lookup returns CDR1 ENHRY and CDR2 SYGVKD.

The chain combines TRBV18 with TRBJ2-2; a weak D match, TRBD1 (6 bases). Germline-derived CDR1 and CDR2 are KGHSH and LQKENI. This CDR3 region has 15 residues. The V end was cut by 2 bases, the J end by 3 bases, with 10 bases between. This chain's CDR3 is CASSPVAGDTGELFF. The CDR3 nucleotides are TGTGCCAGCTCACCAGTAGCAGGGGACACCGGGGAGCTGTTTTTT.

This clonotype was counted once. The V call is TRBV9, the J call TRBJ2-2, with D unclear. The ends were cut back, 1 base at V and 1 base at J, with 5 bases in the middle. This CDR3 spans 14 amino acids. The germline V gene has CDR1 SGDLS and CDR2 YYNGEE. The CDR3 loop reads CASSVWWNTGELFF. In nucleotides, the CDR3 is TGTGCCAGCAGCGTATGGTGGAACACCGGGGAGCTGTTTTTT.

The V gene is TRBV25-1, the J gene TRBJ2-3; tentatively, D is TRBD1 or TRBD2 (5 bases each). Trimming removed 4 bases from V and 0 bases from J, with 20 bases in between. The germline CDR1 and CDR2 sequences are MGHDK and SYGVNS. The CDR3 length is 18 residues. The CDR3 DNA follows: TGTGCCAGCAGTGCGATCCAGAAGAGGGACCCTAGCACAGATACGCAGTATTTT. Translation: CASSAIQKRDPSTDTQYF.

The CDR3 region has the DNA TGTGCCAGCAGCCCAGACGGGACAGCTACTAACTATGGCTACACCTTC. Translated, it gives CASSPDGTATNYGYTF. The genes are TRBV3-1 and TRBJ1-2; TRBD1 matches at 7 bases. Germline trimming cut 4 bases from V and 0 bases from J; bases unmatched to any gene: 8. In germline, CDR1 is LGHDT, CDR2 YNNKEL (reference sequence). The CDR3 covers 16 residues.

The rearrangement uses TRBV25-1 and TRBJ1-1; D uncertain. From germline, CDR1 is MGHDK and CDR2 SYGVNS. Trimming took 6 bases from V and 4 from J, leaving 12 bases between them. The CDR3 spans 13 residues. The CDR3 region has the DNA TGTGCCAGCAGAAAAGGCACCATCACTGAAGCTTTCTTT. Its protein is CASRKGTITEAFF.

The V gene is TRBV10-3, the J gene TRBJ1-5; 7 bases fit TRBD1. The CDR3 runs to 15 residues. Germline V gene data show CDR1 as ENHRY and CDR2 as SYGVKD. V lost 10 bases to trimming and J lost 4 bases; unmatched junction nucleotides: 13. CDR3 nucleotide sequence: TGTGCCACTCGGCGGGACAGACAAAAAAATCAGCCCCAGCATTTT. Its protein product is CATRRDRQKNQPQHF.

The chain employs TRBV7-6 and TRBJ1-1, with TRBD1 matching over 9 bases. Looked up from germline, CDR1 is SGHVS and CDR2 is FNYEAQ. V was pared by 5 bases and J by 2 bases, with 9 bases of the junction left unmatched. CDR3 length equals 16 residues. The CDR3 DNA is TGTGCCAGCAGCCGCACCCCACAGGGGGCCAACACTGAAGCTTTCTTT. This codes for CASSRTPQGANTEAFF.

The gene calls are TRBV10-3 and TRBJ1-5; D gene uncertain. Trimming removed 7 bases at V and 0 bases at J, with 1 base between. Germline values: CDR1 ENHRY, CDR2 SYGVKD. CDR3 length: 11 residues. Here the CDR3 DNA reads TGTGCCATCAATAGCAATCAGCCCCAGCATTTT. Translation: CAINSNQPQHF.

The chain employs TRBV7-9 and TRBJ2-5; no firm D call. The germline CDR1 and CDR2 sequences are SEHNR and FQNEAQ (reference sequence). V was clipped by 8 bases and J by 2 bases, with 6 bases between them. CDR3 size: 11 residues. CDR3 loop: CASGFQETQYF. CDR3 DNA sequence: TGTGCCAGCGGGTTTCAAGAGACCCAGTACTTC.

The rearrangement links TRBV25-1 to TRBJ2-7; 8 bases fit TRBD1. V lost 4 bases and J lost 4; bases outside the gene matches: 3. The CDR3 length is 13 residues. Germline CDR1 MGHDK, CDR2 SYGVNS. The CDR3 DNA sequence: TGTGCCAGCAGTGGGACAGGGAATTACGAGCAGTACTTC. It specifies CASSGTGNYEQYF.

The chain uses TRBV19 and TRBJ1-5; TRBD1 agrees at 7 bases. The junction had 4 bases not matched to a gene; V was cut back by 5 bases and J by 6 bases. CDR3 length: 13 residues. Germline-derived CDR1 and CDR2 are LNHDA and SQIVND (reference sequence). CDR3 amino acids: CASSQGVLQPQHF. The DNA of the CDR3 is TGTGCCAGTAGTCAGGGGGTGCTTCAGCCCCAGCATTTT.

This clonotype occurred many times. V usage is TRBV10-2 and J usage is TRBJ1-5; the match to TRBD1 covers 8 bases. Germline loops: CDR1 WSHSY, CDR2 SAAADI. The CDR3 length is 16 residues. V lost 1 base to trimming and J lost 7 bases; unmatched junction nucleotides: 9. The DNA of the CDR3 is TGCGCCAGCAGTGAGTATCAGGGGGCAGGGAGGCAGCCCCAGCATTTT. Its protein product is CASSEYQGAGRQPQHF.

The chain has TRBV4-3 and TRBJ1-2; perhaps TRBD1 as D (5 bases). The CDR3 covers 17 residues. CDR1 and CDR2 from the germline V gene are LGHNA and YSLEER. V was trimmed by 1 base and J by 6 bases, leaving 21 bases between them. CDR3 DNA sequence: TGCGCCAGCAGCCAAGGGCCCGGGACGGCACCCATCCATGGCTACACCTTC. Protein sequence: CASSQGPGTAPIHGYTF.

Here the CDR3 reads CASTPQTGLRETQYF. The CDR3 bases are TGTGCCAGCACCCCACAGACAGGGCTCAGGGAGACCCAGTACTTC. The J gene is TRBJ2-5, the V gene TRBV7-9, with TRBD1 matching 7 bases. The CDR3 loop spans 15 amino acids. V lost 7 bases and J lost 5; bases outside the gene matches: 13. In germline, CDR1 is SEHNR, CDR2 FQNEAQ (reference sequence).

As for this clonotype: Its ends do not fully match the called genes, so a read error is possible. The chain uses TRBV10-3 and TRBJ2-3; a possible D gene is TRBD1 (6 bases). Germline V gene lookup returns CDR1 ENHRY and CDR2 SYGVKD. The CDR3 extends over 14 amino acids. CDR3 in DNA: TGTGCCATCAGTGGACAGGATCAAGTGGGTACGCAGTATTTC. Its translation: CAISGQDQVGTQYF.

This clonotype was counted ten times or more. V is TRBV11-1 and J is TRBJ2-1; unclear D gene. This CDR3 has 16 residues. Per the germline V gene, CDR1 is SGHAT and CDR2 is FQDESV (reference sequence). V shed 1 base and J shed 0 bases, with 10 bases lying between them. CDR3 protein: CASSLVSSFSYNEQFF. The CDR3 coding sequence is TGTGCCAGCAGCTTAGTTAGTTCCTTCTCCTACAATGAGCAGTTCTTC.

The V call is TRBV18, the J call TRBJ2-7, with 10 nucleotides matching TRBD2. The CDR3 spans 14 residues. CDR1 and CDR2 (germline): KGHSH, LQKENI. V trimming: 3 bases; J trimming: 5 bases; junction bases outside the gene matches: 4. CDR3 bases: TGTGCCAGCTCACCCTCTAGCGGGAGCCACGAGCAGTACGTC. Its protein product is CASSPSSGSHEQYV.

This clonotype was seen at least ten times. The chain joins TRBV19 to TRBJ1-3, with D uncertain. CDR1 and CDR2 from the germline V gene are LNHDA and SQIVND (reference sequence). The V gene lost 1 base and the J gene lost 2 bases, with 12 bases spanning the gap. CDR3 length: 16 residues. CDR3 sequence reads: CASSIGLPVAGNTIYF. The CDR3 DNA is TGTGCCAGTAGTATAGGACTCCCCGTGGCTGGAAACACCATATATTTT.